Sequencing of this T cell receptor beta chain was carried out in a study of control samples from healthy donors and cancer patients. Per the germline V gene, CDR1 is MNHNY and CDR2 is SVGAGI (reference sequence). The CDR3 totals 13 residues. V was cut by 2 bases and J by 5 bases, with 6 bases left in between. TCRdb's copy holds only in-frame clones and misses some; the assay was immunoSEQ multiplex PCR. The top ten hold about 2.6% of the sample, which has under 150,000 clones, 93% seen once. Material for sequencing was blood. This chain joins TRBV6-6 and TRBJ2-2; D not certain. This clonotype was obtained from a man aged 25 to 45 in good health. The CDR3 spells CASSYRVTGELFF. CDR3 in DNA: TGTGCCAGCAGTTACAGGGTTACCGGGGAGCTGTTTTTT.